The 23 T cell receptor beta chains listed next were all sequenced from one sample in a study of blood T cell repertoires in COVID-19 (TCRdb year 2020). Libraries came from the immunoSEQ multiplex PCR assay. TCRdb mirrors the immuneACCESS table, restricted to in-frame sequences. Some clones are absent from its copies; in checked studies, under half trace to an unresolved V gene, and the reason for the others is unknown. This sample is represented by around 130,000 clones; approximately 84% of them were singletons. About 1.5% of the sample belongs to the ten largest clones. The material sequenced was peripheral blood. All receptors come from a man in his 60s with acute or convalescent COVID-19.

This clone was detected a few times. This chain links TRBV27 with TRBJ1-1, with D maybe TRBD1 (6 bases). CDR1 and CDR2 (germline): MNHEY, SMNVEV (reference sequence). V lost 3 bases and J 4 bases, leaving 15 bases between the germline ends. The CDR3 covers 15 residues. The CDR3, as DNA: TGTGCCAGCAGTTTGGCCCTAGGGGGAATCACTGAAGCTTTCTTT. Amino acid sequence: CASSLALGGITEAFF.

This sequence joins TRBV4-2 and TRBJ2-1; 8 nucleotides match TRBD1. The CDR3 is made up of 16 amino acids. V dropped 4 bases and J dropped 4; count of bases not matched to a gene: 9. Germline lookup yields CDR1 LGHNA and CDR2 YNFKEQ. The CDR3 protein is CASSLVTGAIYNEQFF. Written as DNA, the CDR3 is TGTGCCAGCAGCCTAGTGACAGGGGCGATATACAATGAGCAGTTCTTC.

The chain links TRBV18 to TRBJ1-2; 9 bases line up with TRBD1. This CDR3 spans 17 amino acids. The V gene's germline CDR1 is KGHSH and CDR2 LQKENI. Trimming took 2 bases from V and 3 from J; bases not matched to a gene: 10. The CDR3 region is CASSPNRDRAFHYGYTF. DNA for the CDR3: TGTGCCAGCTCACCAAATCGGGACAGGGCTTTTCACTATGGCTACACCTTC.

On this clone itself: With a much larger clone just one base away, this may be a read error. In the same sample, other DNA sequences code for this CDR3. The chain is built from TRBV15 and TRBJ1-5; D is ambiguous. The CDR3 is 13 residues long. Germline V gene data show CDR1 as LNHNV and CDR2 as YYDKDF (reference sequence). This CDR3 reads CATSRDLQQPQHF. The CDR3 DNA sequence: TGTGCCACCAGCAGAGATCTACAGCAGCCTCAGCATTTT. Full variable domain (rest looked up from reference TRBV15 and TRBJ1-5): DAMVIQNPRYQVTQFGKPVTLSCSQTLNHNVMYWYQQKSSQAPKLLFHYYDKDFNNEADTPDNFQSRRPNTSFCFLDIRSPGLGDTAMYLCATSRDLQQPQHFGDGTRLSIL.

The chain joins TRBV10-3 to TRBJ1-1; D possibly corresponds to TRBD1 (6 bases). Germline V gene data show CDR1 as ENHRY and CDR2 as SYGVKD. The CDR3 is 14 amino acids. Deletions cut 4 bases from V and 4 bases from J, with 13 bases between. The CDR3 region is CAISAVGAGTEAFF. CDR3 DNA: TGTGCCATCAGTGCAGTGGGGGCTGGCACTGAAGCTTTCTTT.

The V and J genes are TRBV7-2 and TRBJ1-4; D is undetermined. The V end was cut by 5 bases, the J end by 2 bases, with 9 bases between. The CDR3 loop spans 14 amino acids. Germline V gene lookup returns CDR1 SGHTA and CDR2 FQGNSA. CDR3 protein: CASSQEVTNEKLFF. The CDR3 coding sequence is TGTGCCAGCAGCCAGGAGGTGACTAATGAAAAACTGTTTTTT.

V is TRBV3-1 (or the pseudogene TRBV3-2) and J is TRBJ1-5; 8 bases match TRBD1. CDR3 length: 14 residues. After removal of 3 bases from V and 9 bases from J, the junction contained 7 bases not matched to a gene. Germline CDR1 LGHDT, CDR2 YNNKEL (reference sequence). The CDR3 nucleotides are TGTGCCAGCAGCCAGTGGGACAGGCCTTGGCCCCAGCATTTT. This codes for CASSQWDRPWPQHF.

This chain joins TRBV7-3 and TRBJ2-3; 14 nucleotides align to TRBD2. This CDR3 spans 18 amino acids. Germline trimming cut 1 base from V and 4 bases from J; bases unmatched to any gene: 7. Germline V lookup: CDR1 SGHTA, CDR2 FQGTGA. The CDR3 is CASSLMGLAGARADTQYF. The CDR3 coding sequence is TGTGCCAGCAGCTTAATGGGACTAGCGGGAGCTAGGGCAGATACGCAGTATTTT.

In DNA, the CDR3 is TGTGCCTGGAGCAAAACGGTCCTGGGACTAGCGGAGTACGAGCAGTACTTC. Translation: CAWSKTVLGLAEYEQYF. The chain couples TRBV30 to TRBJ2-7, with TRBD2 identical over 11 bases. Trimming removed 3 bases from V and 4 bases from J; junction bases left unmatched: 14. The CDR3 spans 17 residues. Germline CDR1 is GTSNPN and CDR2 is SVGIG (reference sequence). The whole variable domain, remainder taken from reference TRBV30 and TRBJ2-7, is SQTIHQWPATLVQPVGSPLSLECTVEGTSNPNLYWYRQAAGRGLQLLFYSVGIGQISSEVPQNLSASRPQDRQFILSSKKLLLSDSGFYLCAWSKTVLGLAEYEQYFGPGTRLTVT.

This rearrangement joins TRBV3-1 (or the pseudogene TRBV3-2) to TRBJ2-1; 12 bases match TRBD2. V gave up 4 bases and J gave up 7 bases; unmatched junction bases: 8. This CDR3 contains 16 residues. Germline V gene sequence: CDR1 LGHDT, CDR2 YNNKEL (reference sequence). CDR3 in DNA: TGTGCCAGCAGCCTCAGGACTAGCGGGGATGGGAATGAGCAGTTCTTC. This gives the protein CASSLRTSGDGNEQFF.

This chain uses TRBV11-3 with TRBJ2-1; 11 bases are a match to TRBD2. V shed 1 base and J 5 bases; nucleotides not matched to a gene: 4. The CDR3 sequence is 16 residues long. The germline V gene encodes CDR1 SGHNT and CDR2 YENEEA. CDR3 coding DNA: TGTGCCAGCAGCTTAGGCGGGACTAGCGGCCACAATGAGCAGTTCTTC. Translated: CASSLGGTSGHNEQFF.

The V and J genes are TRBV6-4 and TRBJ2-1, with 8 positions matching TRBD2. Unmatched junction bases numbered 11, after V lost 6 bases and J lost 7 bases. CDR1 and CDR2 from the germline V gene are MRHNA and SNTAGT. The CDR3 extends over 15 amino acids. The CDR3 nucleotides are TGTGCCAGCAGCCCAGCGGGAGACGGAAGTAATGAGCAGTTCTTC. Protein product: CASSPAGDGSNEQFF.

The DNA of the CDR3 is TGTGCCAGCAGCTTGGCCGTTCTAGCGGGTAGCACAGATACGCAGTATTTT. Protein product: CASSLAVLAGSTDTQYF. V gene TRBV5-8 combines with J gene TRBJ2-3, with 8 bases that match TRBD2. Losses at the gene ends were 0 bases for V and 0 bases for J; bases not matched to a gene: 6. This CDR3 is 17 amino acids long. CDR1 SGHTS and CDR2 YDEGEE come from the germline V gene.

This clone was seen only once. The CDR3: CASSPGEGPYGYTF. The DNA for the CDR3 is TGCGCCAGCAGCCCGGGGGAAGGTCCATATGGCTACACCTTC. The chain carries TRBV5-1 and TRBJ1-2, with D possibly being TRBD1 (5 bases). This CDR3 has 14 amino acids. Trimming stripped 4 bases from V and 5 bases from J, with 15 bases between. Germline CDR1 and CDR2: SGHRS and YFSETQ.

The chain combines TRBV24-1 with TRBJ1-1; D is possibly TRBD1 (6 bases). Germline CDR1 KGHDR, CDR2 SFDVKD. V was cut by 9 bases and J by 3 bases, with 10 bases left in between. The CDR3 contains 12 residues. CDR3 residues: CATGGVDTEAFF. Here the CDR3 DNA reads TGTGCCACCGGGGGCGTCGACACTGAAGCTTTCTTT.

The chain recombines TRBV28 with TRBJ2-7; 10 bases are shared with TRBD2. Germline assignment: CDR1 MDHEN and CDR2 SYDVKM. J gave up 6 bases and V 5 bases, and 7 bases lay outside the gene matches. The length of the CDR3 is 14 residues. The CDR3 region is CASSLLAGRIEQYF. The CDR3 nucleotides read TGTGCCAGCAGTCTACTAGCGGGGCGGATCGAGCAGTACTTC.

The chain is built from TRBV3-1 (or the pseudogene TRBV3-2) and TRBJ2-7; D remains ambiguous. CDR1 and CDR2 (germline): LGHDT, YNNKEL (reference sequence). The V end was cut by 1 base, the J end by 4 bases, with 11 bases between. This CDR3 has 14 residues. The CDR3 bases are TGTGCCAGCAGCCAAGGTGGGCAGCCGTACGAGCAGTACTTC. Its translation: CASSQGGQPYEQYF.

CDR3 in amino acids: CASSLGSGNSPLHF. In DNA, the CDR3 is TGTGCCAGCAGCTTAGGGTCGGGGAATTCACCCCTCCACTTT. The chain links TRBV7-3 to TRBJ1-6; D is undetermined. The V end was cut by 2 bases, the J end by 7 bases, with 9 bases between. Germline V gives CDR1 SGHTA, CDR2 FQGTGA. The CDR3 contains 14 residues.

The chain carries TRBV7-9 and TRBJ1-5; TRBD1 is a possible D gene (5 bases). Between the trimmed V and J ends, which lost 1 base and 4 bases, there was a span of 14 bases. The CDR3 length is 16 residues. Germline V gene lookup returns CDR1 SEHNR and CDR2 FQNEAQ (reference sequence). CDR3 amino acids: CASSLGGRAGNQPQHF. CDR3 DNA: TGTGCCAGCAGCTTAGGGGGCAGGGCTGGTAATCAGCCCCAGCATTTT.

This clone was counted a single time. This sequence joins TRBV18 and TRBJ2-1; no clear D gene. The CDR3 length is 12 residues. The germline gives CDR1 KGHSH, CDR2 LQKENI. Trimming stripped 2 bases from V and 7 bases from J, with 6 bases between. The CDR3 spells CASSPGLNEQFF. In DNA form, the CDR3 reads TGTGCCAGCTCACCAGGGCTGAATGAGCAGTTCTTC.

The rearrangement links TRBV5-6 to TRBJ2-1, with 13 bases identical to TRBD2. With 4 bases clipped from V and 6 bases from J, the junction kept 1 base outside the gene matches. Germline values: CDR1 SGHDT, CDR2 YYEEEE. This CDR3 spans 14 amino acids. The CDR3 DNA is TGTGCCAGCAGCCGACTAGCGGGGGGCAATGAGCAGTTCTTC. This sequence encodes CASSRLAGGNEQFF.

The chain combines TRBV24-1 with TRBJ2-6, with D possibly being TRBD2 (5 bases). Germline V gene sequence: CDR1 KGHDR, CDR2 SFDVKD. The germline V and J ends were trimmed by 4 bases and 1 base, with 7 bases remaining between them. The CDR3 contains 15 residues. This chain's CDR3 is CATSDGVSGANVLTF. For the CDR3, the DNA is TGTGCCACCAGTGACGGGGTTTCTGGGGCCAACGTCCTGACTTTC.

This sequence joins TRBV11-3 and TRBJ1-1; weak D call: TRBD1 (5 bases). This CDR3 has 12 amino acids. Trimming took 5 bases from V and 7 from J, leaving 11 bases between them. Germline loops: CDR1 SGHNT, CDR2 YENEEA. The CDR3 here is CASSRTGNEAFF. The CDR3 region has the DNA TGTGCCAGCAGCCGAACAGGCAATGAAGCTTTCTTT.